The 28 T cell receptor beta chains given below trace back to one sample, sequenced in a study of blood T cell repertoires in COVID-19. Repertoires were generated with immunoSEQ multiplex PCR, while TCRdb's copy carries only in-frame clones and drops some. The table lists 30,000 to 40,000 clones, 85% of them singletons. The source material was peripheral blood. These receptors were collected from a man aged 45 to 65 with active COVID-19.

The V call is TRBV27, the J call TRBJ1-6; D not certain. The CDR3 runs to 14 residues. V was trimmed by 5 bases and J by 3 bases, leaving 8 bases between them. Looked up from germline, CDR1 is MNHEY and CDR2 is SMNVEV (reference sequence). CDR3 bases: TGTGCCAGCAGTGAAGCCTACTATAATTCACCCCTCCACTTT. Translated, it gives CASSEAYYNSPLHF.

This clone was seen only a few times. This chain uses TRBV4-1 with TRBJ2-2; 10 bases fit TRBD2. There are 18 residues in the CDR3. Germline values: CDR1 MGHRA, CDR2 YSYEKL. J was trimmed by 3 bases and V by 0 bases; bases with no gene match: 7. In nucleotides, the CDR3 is TGCGCCAGCAGCCAAGAAAGGGCTAGCGGGGGACACACCGGGGAGCTGTTTTTT. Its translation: CASSQERASGGHTGELFF.

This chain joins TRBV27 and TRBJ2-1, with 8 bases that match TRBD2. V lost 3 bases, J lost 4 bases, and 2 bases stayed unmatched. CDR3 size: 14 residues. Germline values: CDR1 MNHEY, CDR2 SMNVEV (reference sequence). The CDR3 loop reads CASSFSGIYNEQFF. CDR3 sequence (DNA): TGTGCCAGCAGTTTTAGCGGGATTTACAATGAGCAGTTCTTC.

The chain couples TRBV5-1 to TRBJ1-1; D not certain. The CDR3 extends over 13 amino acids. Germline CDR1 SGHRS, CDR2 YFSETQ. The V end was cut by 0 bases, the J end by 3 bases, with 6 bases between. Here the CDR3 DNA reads TGCGCCAGCAGCTTGGGTCCAGACACTGAAGCTTTCTTT. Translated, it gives CASSLGPDTEAFF.

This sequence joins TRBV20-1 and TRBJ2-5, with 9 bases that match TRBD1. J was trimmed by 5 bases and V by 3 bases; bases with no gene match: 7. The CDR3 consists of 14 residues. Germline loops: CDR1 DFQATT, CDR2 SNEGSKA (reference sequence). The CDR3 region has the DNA TGCAGTGCTAGTACAGGGGGCACAGGGGAGACCCAGTACTTC. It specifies CSASTGGTGETQYF.

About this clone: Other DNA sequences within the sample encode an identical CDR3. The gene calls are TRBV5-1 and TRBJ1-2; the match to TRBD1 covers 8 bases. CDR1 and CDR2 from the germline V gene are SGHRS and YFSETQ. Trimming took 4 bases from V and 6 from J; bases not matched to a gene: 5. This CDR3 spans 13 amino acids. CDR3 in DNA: TGCGCCAGCAGCACCGGACAGGGTAATGGCTACACCTTC. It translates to CASSTGQGNGYTF.

Here the CDR3 reads CASSLGGHNTGELFF. Written as DNA, the CDR3 is TGTGCCAGCAGCTTAGGTGGACACAACACCGGGGAGCTGTTTTTT. The J gene is TRBJ2-2, the V gene TRBV7-2, with TRBD1 as a possible D gene (5 bases). The germline gives CDR1 SGHTA, CDR2 FQGNSA. The CDR3 spans 15 residues. V was pared by 1 base and J by 2 bases, with 8 bases between.

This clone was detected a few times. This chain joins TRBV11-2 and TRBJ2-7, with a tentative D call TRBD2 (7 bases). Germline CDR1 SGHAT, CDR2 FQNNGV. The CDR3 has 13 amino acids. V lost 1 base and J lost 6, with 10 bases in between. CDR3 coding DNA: TGTGCCAGCAGCTTAGGGGGGGGGCGCGAGCAGTACTTC. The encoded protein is CASSLGGGREQYF.

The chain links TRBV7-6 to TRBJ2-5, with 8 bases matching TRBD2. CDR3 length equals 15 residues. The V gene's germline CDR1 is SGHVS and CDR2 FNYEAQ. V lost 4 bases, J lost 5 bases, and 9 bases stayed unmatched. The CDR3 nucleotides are TGTGCCAGCAGCTCCAGAGCGGGGGCCCGGGAGACCCAGTACTTC. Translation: CASSSRAGARETQYF.

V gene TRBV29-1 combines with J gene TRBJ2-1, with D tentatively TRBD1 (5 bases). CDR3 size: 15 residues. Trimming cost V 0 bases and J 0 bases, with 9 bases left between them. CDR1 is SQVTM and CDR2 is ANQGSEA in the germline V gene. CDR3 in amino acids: CSVEDGAASYNEQFF. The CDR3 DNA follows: TGCAGCGTTGAAGATGGGGCAGCCTCCTACAATGAGCAGTTCTTC.

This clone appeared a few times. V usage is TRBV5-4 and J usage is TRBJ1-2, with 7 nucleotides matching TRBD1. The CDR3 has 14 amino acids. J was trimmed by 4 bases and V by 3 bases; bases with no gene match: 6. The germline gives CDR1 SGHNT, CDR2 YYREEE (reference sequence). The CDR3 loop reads CASSSGGQSYGYTF. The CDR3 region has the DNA TGTGCCAGCAGCTCAGGGGGACAGAGCTATGGCTACACCTTC.

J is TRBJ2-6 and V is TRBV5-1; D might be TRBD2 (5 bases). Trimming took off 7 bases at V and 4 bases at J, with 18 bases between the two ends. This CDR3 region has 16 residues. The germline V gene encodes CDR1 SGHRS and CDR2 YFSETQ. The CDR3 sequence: CASGSHAPSGANVLTF. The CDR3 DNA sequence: TGCGCCAGCGGGAGTCATGCTCCCTCCGGGGCCAACGTCCTGACTTTC.

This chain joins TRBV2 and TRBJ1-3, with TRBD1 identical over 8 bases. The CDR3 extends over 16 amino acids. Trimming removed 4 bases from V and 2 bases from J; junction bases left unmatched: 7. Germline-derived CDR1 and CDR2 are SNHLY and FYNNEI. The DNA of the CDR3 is TGTGCCAGCAGTGTTGGTCGGGACAGGCCTGGAAACACCATATATTTT. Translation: CASSVGRDRPGNTIYF.

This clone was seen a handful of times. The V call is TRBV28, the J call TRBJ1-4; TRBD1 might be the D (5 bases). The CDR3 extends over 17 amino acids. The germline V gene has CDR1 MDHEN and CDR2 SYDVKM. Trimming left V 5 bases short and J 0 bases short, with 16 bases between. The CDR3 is CASSPLGGGATNEKLFF. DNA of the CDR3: TGTGCCAGCAGTCCTCTGGGGGGGGGTGCAACTAATGAAAAACTGTTTTTT.

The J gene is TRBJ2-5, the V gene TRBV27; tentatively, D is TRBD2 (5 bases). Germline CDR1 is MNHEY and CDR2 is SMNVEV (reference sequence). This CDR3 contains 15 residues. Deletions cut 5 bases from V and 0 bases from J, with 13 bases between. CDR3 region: CASSRTTGYQETQYF. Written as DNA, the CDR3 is TGTGCCAGCAGTCGAACCACGGGGTACCAAGAGACCCAGTACTTC.

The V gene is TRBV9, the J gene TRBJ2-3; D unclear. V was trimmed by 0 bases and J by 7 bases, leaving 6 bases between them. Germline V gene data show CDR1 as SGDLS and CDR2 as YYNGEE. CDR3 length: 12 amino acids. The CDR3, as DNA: TGTGCCAGCAGCGTAGACTCACATACGCAGTATTTT. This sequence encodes CASSVDSHTQYF.

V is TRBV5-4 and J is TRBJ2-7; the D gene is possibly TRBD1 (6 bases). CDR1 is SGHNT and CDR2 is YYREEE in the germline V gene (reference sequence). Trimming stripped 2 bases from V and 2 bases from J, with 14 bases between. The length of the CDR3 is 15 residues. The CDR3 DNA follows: TGTGCCAGCAGCTTCGCAGGGGCGCGGGCCTACGAGCAGTACTTC. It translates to CASSFAGARAYEQYF. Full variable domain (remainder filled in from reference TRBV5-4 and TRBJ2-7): ETGVTQSPTHLIKTRGQQVTLRCSSQSGHNTVSWYQQALGQGPQFIFQYYREEENGRGNFPPRFSGLQFPNYSSELNVNALELDDSALYLCASSFAGARAYEQYFGPGTRLTVT.

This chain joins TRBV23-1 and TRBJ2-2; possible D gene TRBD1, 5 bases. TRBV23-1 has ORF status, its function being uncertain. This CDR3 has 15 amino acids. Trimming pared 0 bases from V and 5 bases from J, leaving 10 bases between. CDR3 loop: CASSQSVQGTGELFF. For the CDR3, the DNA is TGCGCCAGCAGTCAATCGGTCCAGGGAACCGGGGAGCTGTTTTTT.

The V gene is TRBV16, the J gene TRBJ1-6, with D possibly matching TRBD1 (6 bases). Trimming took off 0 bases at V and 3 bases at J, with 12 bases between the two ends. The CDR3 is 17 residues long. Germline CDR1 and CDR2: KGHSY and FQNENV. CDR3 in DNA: TGTGCCAGCAGCCAATCACCGGGGGGCTTCTATAATTCACCCCTCCACTTT. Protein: CASSQSPGGFYNSPLHF.

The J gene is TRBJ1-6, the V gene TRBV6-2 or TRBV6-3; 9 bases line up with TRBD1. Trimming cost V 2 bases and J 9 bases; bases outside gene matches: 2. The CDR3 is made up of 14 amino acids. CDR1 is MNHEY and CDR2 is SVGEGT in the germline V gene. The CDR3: CASSYGTGTSPLHF. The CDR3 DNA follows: TGTGCCAGCAGTTACGGGACAGGGACTTCACCCCTCCACTTT.

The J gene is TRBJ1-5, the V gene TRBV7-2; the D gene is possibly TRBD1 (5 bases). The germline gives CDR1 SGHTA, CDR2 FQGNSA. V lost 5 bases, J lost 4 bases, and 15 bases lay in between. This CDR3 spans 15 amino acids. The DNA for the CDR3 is TGTGCCAGCAGCAAAGGGGCCGCCAGTAATCAGCCCCAGCATTTT. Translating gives CASSKGAASNQPQHF.

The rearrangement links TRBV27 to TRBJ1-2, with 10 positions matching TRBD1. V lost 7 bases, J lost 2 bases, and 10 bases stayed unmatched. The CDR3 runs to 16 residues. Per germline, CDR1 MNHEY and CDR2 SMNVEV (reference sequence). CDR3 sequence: CASTPGQGLSNYGYTF. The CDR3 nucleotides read TGTGCCAGCACTCCGGGACAGGGGTTGAGCAACTATGGCTACACCTTC.

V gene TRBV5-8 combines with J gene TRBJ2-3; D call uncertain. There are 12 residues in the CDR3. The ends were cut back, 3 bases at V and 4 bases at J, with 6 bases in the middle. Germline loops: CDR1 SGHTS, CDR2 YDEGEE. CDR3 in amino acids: CASSSVADTQYF. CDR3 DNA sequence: TGTGCCAGCAGCTCAGTCGCAGATACGCAGTATTTT.

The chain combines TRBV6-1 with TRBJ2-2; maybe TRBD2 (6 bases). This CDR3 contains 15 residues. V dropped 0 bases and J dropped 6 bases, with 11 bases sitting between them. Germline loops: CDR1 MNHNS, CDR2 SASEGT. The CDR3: CASSEAPGVAGELFF. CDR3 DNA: TGTGCCAGCAGTGAAGCGCCGGGGGTCGCCGGGGAGCTGTTTTTT.

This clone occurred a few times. This CDR3 is CASSEAPTGELFF. DNA of the CDR3: TGCGCCAGCAGTGAAGCTCCCACCGGGGAGCTGTTTTTT. This rearrangement joins TRBV10-2 to TRBJ2-2; D is unclear. V was trimmed by 3 bases and J by 4 bases, leaving 6 bases between them. The CDR3 totals 13 residues. Per the germline V gene, CDR1 is WSHSY and CDR2 is SAAADI.

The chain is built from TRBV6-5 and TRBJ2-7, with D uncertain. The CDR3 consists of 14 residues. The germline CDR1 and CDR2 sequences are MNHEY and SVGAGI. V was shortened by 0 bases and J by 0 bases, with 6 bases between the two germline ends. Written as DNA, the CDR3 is TGTGCCAGCAGTTACTCGAAGCTCTCCTACGAGCAGTACTTC. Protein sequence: CASSYSKLSYEQYF.

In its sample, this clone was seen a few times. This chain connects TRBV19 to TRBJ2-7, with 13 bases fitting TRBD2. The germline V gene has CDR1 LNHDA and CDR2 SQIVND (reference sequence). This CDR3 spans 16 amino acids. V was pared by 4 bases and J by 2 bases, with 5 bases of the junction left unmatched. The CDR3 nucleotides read TGTGCCAGTAGTAGGGGCGGGACTAGCGGGACCTACGAGCAGTACTTC. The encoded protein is CASSRGGTSGTYEQYF.

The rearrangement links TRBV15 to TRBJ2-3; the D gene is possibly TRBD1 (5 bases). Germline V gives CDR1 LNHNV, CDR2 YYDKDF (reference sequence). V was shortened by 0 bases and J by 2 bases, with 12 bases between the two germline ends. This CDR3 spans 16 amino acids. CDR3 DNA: TGTGCCACCAGCAGAGATGGACGGACAATCACAGATACGCAGTATTTT. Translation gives CATSRDGRTITDTQYF. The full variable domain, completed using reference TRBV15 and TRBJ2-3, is DAMVIQNPRYQVTQFGKPVTLSCSQTLNHNVMYWYQQKSSQAPKLLFHYYDKDFNNEADTPDNFQSRRPNTSFCFLDIRSPGLGDTAMYLCATSRDGRTITDTQYFGPGTRLTVL.